Presented here are 17 T cell receptor beta chains from one specimen sequenced in a study of cytomegalovirus exposure and HLA in healthy donors. PCR primers comprised 60 Vbeta and 13 Jbeta primers. Sequencing used immunoSEQ multiplex PCR; TCRdb keeps in-frame clones, though not all of them. The top ten hold 2.5% of the sample, which has 95,000 to 120,000 clones, 70% to 85% seen once. Material for sequencing was PBMCs. The receptors come from a woman aged 18-29 years in good health and CMV-seronegative.

The V and J genes are TRBV30 and TRBJ1-1; D perhaps matches TRBD1 (5 bases). There are 14 residues in the CDR3. The germline CDR1 and CDR2 sequences are GTSNPN and SVGIG (reference sequence). Trimming cost V 8 bases and J 0 bases, with 16 bases left between them. The CDR3 nucleotides are TGTGCCCTAATCCCGGGACTCATGAACACTGAAGCTTTCTTT. Translating it yields CALIPGLMNTEAFF.

The chain combines TRBV15 with TRBJ1-1; 9 nucleotides align to TRBD1. In germline, CDR1 is LNHNV, CDR2 YYDKDF (reference sequence). Unmatched junction bases numbered 16, after V lost 5 bases and J lost 6 bases. The CDR3 is made up of 17 amino acids. CDR3 loop: CATSPRPGTGYGAEAFF. The CDR3 DNA sequence: TGTGCCACCAGCCCCCGTCCCGGGACAGGGTACGGGGCTGAAGCTTTCTTT. The full variable domain, with the rest looked up from reference TRBV15 and TRBJ1-1, is DAMVIQNPRYQVTQFGKPVTLSCSQTLNHNVMYWYQQKSSQAPKLLFHYYDKDFNNEADTPDNFQSRRPNTSFCFLDIRSPGLGDTAMYLCATSPRPGTGYGAEAFFGQGTRLTVV.

The chain recombines TRBV27 with TRBJ2-1; TRBD2 matches 14 bases. Per the germline V gene, CDR1 is MNHEY and CDR2 is SMNVEV (reference sequence). CDR3 length: 16 residues. The V and J ends lost 6 bases and 3 bases, in that order; junction bases with no gene match: 4. CDR3 loop: CASRMGLAGVYNEQFF. The CDR3 coding sequence is TGTGCCAGCAGAATGGGACTAGCGGGAGTCTACAATGAGCAGTTCTTC.

The rearrangement joins TRBV19 to TRBJ1-4; TRBD1 matches at 7 bases. Germline CDR1 reads LNHDA; CDR2 reads SQIVND (reference sequence). Trimming cost V 7 bases and J 11 bases; bases outside gene matches: 4. The CDR3 covers 11 residues. CDR3 nucleotides: TGTGCCAGTAAGGGGGCTCGGAAACTGTTTTTT. Translation gives CASKGARKLFF.

This rearrangement joins TRBV7-2 to TRBJ1-5; 8 bases agree with TRBD1. Per germline, CDR1 SGHTA and CDR2 FQGNSA. Germline trimming cut 6 bases from V and 1 base from J; bases unmatched to any gene: 5. The CDR3 has 15 residues. CDR3 in amino acids: CASSSQGASNQPQHF. In DNA form, the CDR3 reads TGTGCCAGCAGTTCCCAGGGGGCGAGCAATCAGCCCCAGCATTTT.

The chain has TRBV5-6 and TRBJ2-5; TRBD1 matches 8 bases. The CDR3 is 16 amino acids. V was clipped by 1 base and J by 5 bases; unmatched bases: 10. Germline-derived CDR1 and CDR2 are SGHDT and YYEEEE. In DNA form, the CDR3 reads TGTGCCAGCAGCTTGTATCAGGGGGCAATAGGGGAGACCCAGTACTTC. Residues: CASSLYQGAIGETQYF.

This chain joins TRBV9 and TRBJ1-1, with 9 bases that match TRBD1. The CDR3 is 16 residues long. The germline CDR1 and CDR2 sequences are SGDLS and YYNGEE. V trimming: 3 bases; J trimming: 1 base; junction bases outside the gene matches: 7. This CDR3 reads CASSAGQGITNTEAFF. The CDR3, as DNA: TGTGCCAGCAGCGCCGGACAGGGGATAACGAACACTGAAGCTTTCTTT.

This clone was recorded once. This rearrangement joins TRBV12-5 to TRBJ1-5; 12 positions match TRBD1. After removal of 2 bases from V and 1 base from J, the junction contained 6 bases not matched to a gene. The CDR3 covers 18 residues. Per germline, CDR1 LGHNT and CDR2 FRNRAP. CDR3 sequence: CASGLPQGQGASNQPQHF. CDR3 bases: TGTGCTAGTGGTTTGCCCCAGGGACAGGGGGCCAGCAATCAGCCCCAGCATTTT.

In nucleotides, the CDR3 is TGTGCCAGCAGTACCCGGTGGGCTCGGTATCAGCCCCAGCATTTT. Translated, it gives CASSTRWARYQPQHF. This chain connects TRBV28 to TRBJ1-5; no firm D call. Germline CDR1 and CDR2: MDHEN and SYDVKM. The length of the CDR3 is 15 residues. The V end was cut by 5 bases, the J end by 5 bases, with 16 bases between. Filled out from reference TRBV28 and TRBJ1-5, the complete variable domain reads DVKVTQSSRYLVKRTGEKVFLECVQDMDHENMFWYRQDPGLGLRLIYFSYDVKMKEKGDIPEGYSVSREKKERFSLILESASTNQTSMYLCASSTRWARYQPQHFGDGTRLSIL.

This rearrangement joins TRBV5-1 to TRBJ2-7, with a possible D match to TRBD2 (7 bases). The CDR3 runs 14 residues. Germline CDR1 is SGHRS and CDR2 is YFSETQ. The V and J ends lost 3 bases and 6 bases respectively, with 16 bases between them. Written as DNA, the CDR3 is TGCGCCAGCAGCTGGGGAGGGGGGGCGGGCGAGCAGTACTTC. Protein sequence: CASSWGGGAGEQYF.

This clone was observed a few times. The chain combines TRBV6-1 with TRBJ2-3, with D perhaps matching TRBD1 (5 bases). Germline V lookup: CDR1 MNHNS, CDR2 SASEGT. The CDR3 is 13 residues long. V lost 5 bases to trimming and J lost 3 bases, with 9 bases between them. As DNA, the CDR3 is TGTGCCAGCAGTAAGACAGAGACAGATACGCAGTATTTT. Protein sequence: CASSKTETDTQYF.

This chain joins TRBV19 and TRBJ2-7, with 7 bases matching TRBD1. Per the germline V gene, CDR1 is LNHDA and CDR2 is SQIVND (reference sequence). J lost 2 bases, V lost 5 bases, and 9 bases had no gene match. The CDR3 has 15 amino acids. The CDR3 loop is CASSGRGTETYEQYF. CDR3 DNA sequence: TGTGCCAGTAGTGGGCGAGGGACAGAGACCTACGAGCAGTACTTC. Full variable domain (missing parts from reference TRBV19 and TRBJ2-7): DGGITQSPKYLFRKEGQNVTLSCEQNLNHDAMYWYRQDPGQGLRLIYYSQIVNDFQKGDIAEGYSVSREKKESFPLTVTSAQKNPTAFYLCASSGRGTETYEQYFGPGTRLTVT.

This chain connects TRBV7-6 to TRBJ2-3, with D possibly TRBD1 on 6 matching bases. Germline V lookup: CDR1 SGHVS, CDR2 FNYEAQ. Trimming cost V 5 bases and J 3 bases, with 15 bases left between them. The CDR3 has 15 amino acids. CDR3: CASSITGMGTDTQYF. CDR3 DNA: TGTGCCAGCAGCATCACAGGGATGGGGACAGATACGCAGTATTTT.

The chain carries TRBV6-1 and TRBJ1-2, with D unclear. The CDR3 totals 13 residues. V was clipped by 2 bases and J by 4 bases, with 8 bases between them. The germline V gene encodes CDR1 MNHNS and CDR2 SASEGT. The CDR3 loop reads CASSETVGYGYTF. The CDR3, as DNA: TGTGCCAGCAGTGAAACGGTTGGCTATGGCTACACCTTC.

The V gene is TRBV5-1, the J gene TRBJ1-4; 9 bases are shared with TRBD1. The CDR3 is 15 amino acids. CDR1 and CDR2 from the germline V gene are SGHRS and YFSETQ. V shed 4 bases, J shed 8 bases, and the junction held 9 bases outside the gene matches. Written as DNA, the CDR3 is TGCGCCAGCAGCCCCCGGGACAGGGAAGGGGAAAAACTGTTTTTT. It encodes CASSPRDREGEKLFF.

V is TRBV28 and J is TRBJ2-7; maybe TRBD1 (6 bases). Germline CDR1 MDHEN, CDR2 SYDVKM. There are 15 residues in the CDR3. Trimming cost V 4 bases and J 0 bases, with 13 bases left between them. The CDR3: CASSSLRGASYEQYF. Here the CDR3 DNA reads TGTGCCAGCAGTTCTCTCAGGGGTGCCTCCTACGAGCAGTACTTC.

This chain connects TRBV7-9 to TRBJ2-5, with D possibly matching TRBD2 (5 bases). V lost 3 bases and J 4 bases, leaving 9 bases between the germline ends. Germline lookup yields CDR1 SEHNR and CDR2 FQNEAQ (reference sequence). The CDR3 has 13 amino acids. The DNA for the CDR3 is TGTGCCAGCAGCTTGGGAGTAACAGAGACCCAGTACTTC. Translation: CASSLGVTETQYF.